This T cell receptor (beta chain) was found in a study of blood T cells in healthy people across ages. The study, taken as a whole, reports: Expanded clonotype shifts may have been confounded, as the donors had an unknown CMV status.

This clonotype has only a few counts. The antigen remains unidentified. A sample-barcoded 5' primer and a J-beta primer mix were used in a second PCR of roughly 6 to 12 cycles. MiXCR, run by TCRdb on the 5' RACE reads, gives a single entry per CDR3 protein. Altogether over 1,200,000 distinct CDR3 sequences are present, approximately 59% being singletons, with the ten largest covering over 5%. What was sequenced was blood. The source of this sequence is a man between 18 and 35 years old in good health.

This chain's CDR3 is CASSPSDRALQYF. The CDR3 DNA sequence: TGTGCCAGCAGCCCGAGTGACAGAGCTTTGCAGTATTTT. The chain has TRBV4-2 and TRBJ2-3; the D gene is possibly TRBD1 (5 bases). CDR3 length equals 13 residues. Germline CDR1 reads LGHNA; CDR2 reads YNFKEQ. Trimming shortened V by 4 bases and J by 11 bases, and 16 bases separated the two germline ends.